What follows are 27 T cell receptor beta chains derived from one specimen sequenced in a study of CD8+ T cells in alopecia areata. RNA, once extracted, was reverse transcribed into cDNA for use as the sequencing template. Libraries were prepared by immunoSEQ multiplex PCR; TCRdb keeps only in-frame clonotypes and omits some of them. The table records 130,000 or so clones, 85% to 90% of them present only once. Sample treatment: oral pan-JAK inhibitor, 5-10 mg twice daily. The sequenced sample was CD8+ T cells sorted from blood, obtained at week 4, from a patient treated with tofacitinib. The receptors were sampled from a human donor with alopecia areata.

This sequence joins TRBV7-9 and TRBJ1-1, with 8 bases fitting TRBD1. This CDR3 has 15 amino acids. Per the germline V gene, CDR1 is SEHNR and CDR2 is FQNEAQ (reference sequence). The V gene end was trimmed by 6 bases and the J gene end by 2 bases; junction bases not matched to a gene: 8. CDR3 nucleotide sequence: TGTGCCAGCAGGTCTAAGACAGGGGTCAACACTGAAGCTTTCTTT. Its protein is CASRSKTGVNTEAFF.

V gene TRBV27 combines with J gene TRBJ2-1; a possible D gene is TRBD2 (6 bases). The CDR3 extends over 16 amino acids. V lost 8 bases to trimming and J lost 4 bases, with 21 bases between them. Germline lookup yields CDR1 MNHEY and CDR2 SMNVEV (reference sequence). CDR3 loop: CASGPPASDVYNEQFF. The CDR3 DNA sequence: TGTGCCAGCGGCCCCCCGGCTAGCGATGTTTACAATGAGCAGTTCTTC.

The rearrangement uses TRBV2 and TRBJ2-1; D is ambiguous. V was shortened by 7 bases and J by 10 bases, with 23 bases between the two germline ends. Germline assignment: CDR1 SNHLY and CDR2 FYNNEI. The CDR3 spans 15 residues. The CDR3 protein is CASKLPNSSPHEQFF. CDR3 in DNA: TGTGCCAGCAAGCTCCCGAACTCCTCGCCCCACGAGCAGTTCTTC.

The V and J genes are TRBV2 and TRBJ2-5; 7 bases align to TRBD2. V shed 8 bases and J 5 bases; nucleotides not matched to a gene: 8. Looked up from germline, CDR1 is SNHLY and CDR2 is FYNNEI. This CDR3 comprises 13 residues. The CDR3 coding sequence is TGTGCCAGCCCTAGCGGCACCGGGGAGACCCAGTACTTC. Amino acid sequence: CASPSGTGETQYF.

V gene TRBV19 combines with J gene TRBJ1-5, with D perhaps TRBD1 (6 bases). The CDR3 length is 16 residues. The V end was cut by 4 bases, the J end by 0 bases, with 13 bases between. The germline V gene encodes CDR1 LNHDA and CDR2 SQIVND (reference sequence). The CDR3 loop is CASSRGQPYSNQPQHF. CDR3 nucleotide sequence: TGTGCCAGTAGTAGAGGACAGCCTTATAGCAATCAGCCCCAGCATTTT.

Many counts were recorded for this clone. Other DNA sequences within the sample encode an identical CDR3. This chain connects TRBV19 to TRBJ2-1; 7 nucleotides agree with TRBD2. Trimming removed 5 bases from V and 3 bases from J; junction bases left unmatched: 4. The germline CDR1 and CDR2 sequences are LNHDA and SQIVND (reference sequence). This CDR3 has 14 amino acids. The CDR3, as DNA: TGTGCCAGTAGTGGCGGGGGAGACTACAATGAGCAGTTCTTC. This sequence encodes CASSGGGDYNEQFF.

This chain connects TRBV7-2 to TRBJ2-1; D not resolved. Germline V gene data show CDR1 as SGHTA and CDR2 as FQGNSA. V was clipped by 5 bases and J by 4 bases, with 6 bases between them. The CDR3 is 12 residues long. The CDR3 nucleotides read TGTGCCAGCAGCAATAGTTACAATGAGCAGTTCTTC. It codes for CASSNSYNEQFF. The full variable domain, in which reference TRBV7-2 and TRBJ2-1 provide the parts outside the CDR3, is GAGVSQSPSNKVTEKGKDVELRCDPISGHTALYWYRQSLGQGLEFLIYFQGNSAPDKSGLPSDRFSAERTGGSVSTLTIQRTQQEDSAVYLCASSNSYNEQFFGPGTRLTVL.

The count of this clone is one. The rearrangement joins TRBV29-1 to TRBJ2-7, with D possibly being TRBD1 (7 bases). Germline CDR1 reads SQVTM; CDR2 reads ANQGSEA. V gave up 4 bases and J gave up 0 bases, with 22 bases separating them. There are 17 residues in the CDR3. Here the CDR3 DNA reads TGCAGCGTTGTAAGGGGGCGCAGGGGGGAAGACTCCTACGAGCAGTACTTC. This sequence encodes CSVVRGRRGEDSYEQYF.

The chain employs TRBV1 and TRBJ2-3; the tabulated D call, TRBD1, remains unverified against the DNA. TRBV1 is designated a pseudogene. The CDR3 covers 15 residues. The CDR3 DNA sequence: TGCACCAGCAGCCGCCCCCCTCGACACACAGATACGCAGTATTTT. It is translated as CTSSRPPRHTDTQYF.

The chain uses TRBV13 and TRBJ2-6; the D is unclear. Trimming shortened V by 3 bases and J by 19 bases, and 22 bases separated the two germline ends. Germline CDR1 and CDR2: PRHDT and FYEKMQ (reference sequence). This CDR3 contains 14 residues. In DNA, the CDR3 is TGTGCCAGCAGCTTCGATGCCGAGGTGAAGCCTCTAACTTTC. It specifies CASSFDAEVKPLTF.

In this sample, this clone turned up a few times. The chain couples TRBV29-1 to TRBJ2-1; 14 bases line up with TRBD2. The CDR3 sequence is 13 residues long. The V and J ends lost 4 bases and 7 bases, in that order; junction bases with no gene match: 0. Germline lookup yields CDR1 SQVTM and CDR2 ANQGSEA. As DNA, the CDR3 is TGCAGCGTTGGGACTAGCGGGAGGAATGAGCAGTTCTTC. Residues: CSVGTSGRNEQFF.

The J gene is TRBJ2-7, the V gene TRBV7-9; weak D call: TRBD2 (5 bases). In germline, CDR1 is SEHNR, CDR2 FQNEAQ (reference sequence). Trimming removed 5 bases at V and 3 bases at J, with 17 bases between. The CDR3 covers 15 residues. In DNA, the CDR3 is TGTGCCAGCAGCGGGGTAAGCGGAGAGATCTACGAGCAGTACTTC. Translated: CASSGVSGEIYEQYF.

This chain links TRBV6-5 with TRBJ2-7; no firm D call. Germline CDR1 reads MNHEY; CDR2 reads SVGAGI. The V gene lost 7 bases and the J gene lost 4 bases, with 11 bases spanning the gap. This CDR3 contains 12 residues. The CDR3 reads CASISRRYEQYF. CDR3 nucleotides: TGTGCCAGCATCTCAAGGCGGTACGAGCAGTACTTC.

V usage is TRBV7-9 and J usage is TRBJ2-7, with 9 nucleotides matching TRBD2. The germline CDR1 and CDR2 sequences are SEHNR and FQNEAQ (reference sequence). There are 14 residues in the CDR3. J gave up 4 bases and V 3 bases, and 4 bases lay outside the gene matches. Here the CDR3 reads CASSFSGSQYEQYF. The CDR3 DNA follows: TGTGCCAGCAGCTTTAGCGGGAGCCAATACGAGCAGTACTTC.

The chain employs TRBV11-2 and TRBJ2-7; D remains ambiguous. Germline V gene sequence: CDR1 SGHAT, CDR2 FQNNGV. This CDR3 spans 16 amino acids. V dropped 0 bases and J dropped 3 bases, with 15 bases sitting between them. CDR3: CASSLDLGSFSYEQYF. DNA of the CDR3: TGTGCCAGCAGCTTAGATCTGGGTAGCTTCAGCTACGAGCAGTACTTC.

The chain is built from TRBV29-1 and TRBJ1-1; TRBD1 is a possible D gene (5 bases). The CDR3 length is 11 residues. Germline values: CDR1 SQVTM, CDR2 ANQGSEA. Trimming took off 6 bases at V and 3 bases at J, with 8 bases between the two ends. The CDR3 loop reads CSVDRYTEAFF. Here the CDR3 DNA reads TGCAGCGTCGACAGATACACTGAAGCTTTCTTT.

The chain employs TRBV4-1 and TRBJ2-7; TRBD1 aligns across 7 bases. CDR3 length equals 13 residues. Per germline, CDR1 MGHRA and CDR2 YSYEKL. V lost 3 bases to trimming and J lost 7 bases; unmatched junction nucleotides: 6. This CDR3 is CASSHLDRSEQYF. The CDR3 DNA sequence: TGCGCCAGCAGCCATTTGGACAGGTCAGAGCAGTACTTC.

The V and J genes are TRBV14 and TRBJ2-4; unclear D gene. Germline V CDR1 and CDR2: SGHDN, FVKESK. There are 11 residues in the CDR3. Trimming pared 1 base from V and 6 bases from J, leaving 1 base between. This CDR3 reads CASSQGNIQYF. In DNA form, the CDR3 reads TGTGCCAGCAGCCAAGGAAACATTCAGTACTTC.

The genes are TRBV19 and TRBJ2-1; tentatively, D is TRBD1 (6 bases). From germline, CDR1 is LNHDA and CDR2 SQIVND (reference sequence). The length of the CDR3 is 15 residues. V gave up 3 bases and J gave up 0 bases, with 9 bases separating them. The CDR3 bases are TGTGCCAGTAGTATGGACAGAAGCTCCTACAATGAGCAGTTCTTC. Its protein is CASSMDRSSYNEQFF.

The CDR3 loop is CAVHRSVDTQYF. In DNA, the CDR3 is TGTGCCGTACATCGATCCGTAGATACGCAGTATTTT. V and J are TRBV6-5 and TRBJ2-3; D unresolved. This CDR3 contains 12 residues. CDR1 is MNHEY and CDR2 is SVGAGI in the germline V gene. V was clipped by 11 bases and J by 5 bases, with 14 bases between them.

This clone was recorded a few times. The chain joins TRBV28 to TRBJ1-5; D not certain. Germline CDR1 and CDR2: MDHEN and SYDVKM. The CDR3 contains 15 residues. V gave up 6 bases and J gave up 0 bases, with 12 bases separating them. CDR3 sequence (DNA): TGTGCCAGCAGCACGGTCCCTAATAGCAATCAGCCCCAGCATTTT. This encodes CASSTVPNSNQPQHF.

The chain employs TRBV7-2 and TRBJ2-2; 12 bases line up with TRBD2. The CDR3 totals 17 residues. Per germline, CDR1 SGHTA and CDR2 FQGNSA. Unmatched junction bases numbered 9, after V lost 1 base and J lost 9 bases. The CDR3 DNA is TGTGCCAGCAGCTTAGATCTAGCGGGAGGGCGTTATCGGGAGCTGTTTTTT. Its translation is CASSLDLAGGRYRELFF.

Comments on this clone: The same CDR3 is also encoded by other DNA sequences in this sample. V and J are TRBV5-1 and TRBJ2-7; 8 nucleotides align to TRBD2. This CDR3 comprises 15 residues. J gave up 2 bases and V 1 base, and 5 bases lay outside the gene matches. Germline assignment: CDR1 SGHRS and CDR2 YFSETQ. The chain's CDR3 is CASSLSSGPPYEQYF. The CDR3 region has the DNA TGCGCCAGCAGCTTGTCTAGCGGGCCGCCCTACGAGCAGTACTTC. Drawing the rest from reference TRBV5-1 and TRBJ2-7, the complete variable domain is KAGVTQTPRYLIKTRGQQVTLSCSPISGHRSVSWYQQTPGQGLQFLFEYFSETQRNKGNFPGRFSGRQFSNSRSEMNVSTLELGDSALYLCASSLSSGPPYEQYFGPGTRLTVT.

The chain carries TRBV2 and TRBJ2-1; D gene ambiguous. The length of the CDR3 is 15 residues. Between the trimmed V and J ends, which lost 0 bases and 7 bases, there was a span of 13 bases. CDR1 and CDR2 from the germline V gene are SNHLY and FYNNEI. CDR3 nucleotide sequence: TGTGCCAGCAGTGAAGCGGGCCTCAGTGAGAATGAGCAGTTCTTC. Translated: CASSEAGLSENEQFF.

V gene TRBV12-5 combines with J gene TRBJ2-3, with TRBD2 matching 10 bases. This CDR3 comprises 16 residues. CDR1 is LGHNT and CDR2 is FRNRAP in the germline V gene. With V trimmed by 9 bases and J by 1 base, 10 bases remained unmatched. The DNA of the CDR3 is TGTGCTAGCGACCCTGGGCTAGCGGGAGGCACAGATACGCAGTATTTT. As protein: CASDPGLAGGTDTQYF.

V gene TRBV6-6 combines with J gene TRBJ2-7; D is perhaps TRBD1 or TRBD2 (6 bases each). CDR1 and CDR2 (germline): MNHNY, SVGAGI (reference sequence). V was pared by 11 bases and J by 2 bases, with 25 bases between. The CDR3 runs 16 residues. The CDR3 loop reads CAHLRRGVLPTYEQYF. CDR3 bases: TGTGCCCACTTGCGGAGGGGGGTCCTACCAACCTACGAGCAGTACTTC.

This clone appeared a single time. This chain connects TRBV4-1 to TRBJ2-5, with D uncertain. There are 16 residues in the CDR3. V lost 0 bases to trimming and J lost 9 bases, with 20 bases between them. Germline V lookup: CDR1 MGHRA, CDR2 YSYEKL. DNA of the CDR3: TGCGCCAGCAGCCAAGAGGGGTGGCAGACCAATGGGGCCCAGTACTTC. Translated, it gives CASSQEGWQTNGAQYF.